A single TCR beta chain is shown here with its context. What it binds is unknown. Germline V gene data show CDR1 as MNHNS and CDR2 as SASEGT. This CDR3 region has 13 residues. Deletions cut 3 bases from V and 4 bases from J, with 9 bases between. The data were obtained in a study of OX40 agonist ivuxolimab in advanced cancers. Study overall: Those enrolled were about 80% male, with a mean age of around 55 years and ages from 23 to 79. There were three patients with partial responses, one having hepatocellular carcinoma and two cutaneous melanoma. Study-level results: At 0.1 to 3.0 mg/kg, CD4+ and CD8+ blood T cells expanded clonally by week 6. Some patients without response likewise showed low normalized clonal expansion.

The assay was immunoSEQ multiplex PCR, and TCRdb's table has in-frame clones only and misses some. The repertoire holds under 60,000 clones, with less than 90% as singletons. This sequence originates from an adult with an advanced solid tumor such as melanoma, head and neck, liver or kidney cancer. The specimen was CD4+ or CD8+ T cells sorted from blood, collected in a trial of the OX40 agonist ivuxolimab. The chain recombines TRBV6-1 with TRBJ1-2, with D possibly TRBD1 on 5 matching bases. The CDR3 nucleotides are TGTGCCAGCAGTGAGCGCAGGGTCTATGGCTACACCTTC. Encoded protein: CASSERRVYGYTF.